A selection of T cell receptor beta chains follows, all from one sample in a study of untreated major depressive disorder. The table came from immunoSEQ multiplex PCR; TCRdb's copy has only in-frame clones and leaves some out. The sample consists of 10,000 to 15,000 clones, approximately 90% of them appearing once. Material for sequencing was CD4+ T cells from PBMCs. The origin of the receptors is a woman aged 25-40 years with major depressive disorder. Both conserved end residues are part of each CDR3. A D gene is named only where the DNA matches it firmly. Rows give clone size only sometimes, using once, few, many, or a class for an expanded clone.

D gene | clone size | J gene | V gene | CDR3 protein | CDR3 DNA
NA | NA | TRBJ1-5 | TRBV6-1 | CASSEHNQPQHF | TGTGCCAGCAGTGAACACAATCAGCCCCAGCATTTT
NA | NA | TRBJ2-5 | TRBV18 | CASSPPSVGGKETQYF | TGTGCCAGCTCACCACCGTCTGTGGGAGGTAAAGAGACCCAGTACTTC
TRBD1 | NA | TRBJ1-1 | TRBV14 | CASSHGTGHTEAFF | TGTGCCAGCAGCCACGGGACAGGGCATACTGAAGCTTTCTTT
NA | NA | TRBJ2-1 | TRBV11-3 | CASSQDRGGEQFF | TGTGCCAGCAGCCAAGACAGGGGAGGGGAGCAGTTCTTC
NA | NA | TRBJ1-3 | TRBV10-1 | CASSESTGNTIYF | TGCGCCAGCAGTGAGTCGACTGGAAACACCATATATTTT
NA | NA | TRBJ2-1 | TRBV30 | CAWRLTANNEQFF | TGTGCCTGGAGGCTGACAGCAAACAATGAGCAGTTCTTC
NA | NA | TRBJ2-3 | TRBV10-1 | CASSESPFSDTQYF | TGCGCCAGCAGTGAGTCGCCGTTTTCAGATACGCAGTATTTT
TRBD2 | NA | TRBJ2-7 | TRBV5-3 | CARSLDGRERSYEQYF | TGTGCCAGAAGCTTGGATGGGCGGGAGCGCTCCTACGAGCAGTACTTC
NA | once | TRBJ1-2 | TRBV19 | CASSIDWAGRIYGYTF | TGTGCCAGTAGTATAGATTGGGCCGGACGGATCTATGGCTACACCTTC
NA | NA | TRBJ2-3 | TRBV5-6 | CASSHAIVGLDTQYF | TGTGCCAGCAGCCATGCCATAGTAGGACTAGATACGCAGTATTTT
NA | NA | TRBJ1-3 | TRBV10-3 | CAITLDMGNTIYF | TGTGCCATCACCCTAGACATGGGCAACACCATATATTTT
TRBD1 | NA | TRBJ2-7 | TRBV7-9 | CASSWGQGGTYEQYF | TGTGCCAGCAGCTGGGGACAGGGTGGCACCTACGAGCAGTACTTC
TRBD2 | once | TRBJ2-5 | TRBV27 | CASSFLTSGDQETQYF | TGTGCCAGCAGTTTTTTGACTAGCGGGGACCAAGAGACCCAGTACTTC
TRBD1 | NA | TRBJ1-5 | TRBV7-9 | CASSSGQGGGNQPQHF | TGTGCCAGCAGCTCTGGACAGGGAGGGGGCAATCAGCCCCAGCATTTT
TRBD1 | NA | TRBJ1-1 | TRBV7-8 | CASSLVGGSYHNTEAFF | TGTGCCAGCAGCTTAGTAGGGGGCTCCTACCATAACACTGAAGCTTTCTTT
NA | NA | TRBJ2-2 | TRBV30 | CAWSAGLLNTGELFF | TGTGCCTGGAGTGCGGGACTGTTAAACACCGGGGAGCTGTTTTTT
NA | NA | TRBJ2-5 | TRBV6-1 | CASKQNLLETQYF | TGTGCCAGCAAGCAAAACCTACTTGAGACCCAGTACTTC
NA | NA | TRBJ2-1 | TRBV10-2 | CASSELANEQFF | TGCGCCAGCAGTGAGCTAGCGAATGAGCAGTTCTTC
TRBD1 | NA | TRBJ1-2 | TRBV29-1 | CSVEGTGGGYGYTF | TGCAGCGTTGAAGGGACAGGGGGGGGCTATGGCTACACCTTC
TRBD2 | NA | TRBJ2-1 | TRBV13 | CASSLEGRRSGRDNEQFF | TGTGCCAGCAGCTTAGAGGGCAGACGTAGCGGGAGGGACAATGAGCAGTTCTTC
TRBD1 | NA | TRBJ1-1 | TRBV18 | CASSGQGATQSTEAFF | TGTGCCAGCTCAGGTCAGGGGGCGACTCAATCCACTGAAGCTTTCTTT
NA | NA | TRBJ1-5 | TRBV29-1 | CSVSRDLGREPQHF | TGCAGCGTTTCCCGGGACCTTGGAAGGGAGCCCCAGCATTTT
NA | NA | TRBJ1-1 | TRBV15 | CATSRGNILKNTEAFF | TGTGCCACCAGCAGAGGGAACATTCTTAAGAACACTGAAGCTTTCTTT
NA | NA | TRBJ1-1 | TRBV10-2 | CASSEGAGRTEAFF | TGCGCCAGCAGTGAGGGGGCAGGGAGAACTGAAGCTTTCTTT
NA | NA | TRBJ2-1 | TRBV5-1 | CASSLGIAHEQFF | TGCGCCAGCAGCTTGGGAATAGCCCATGAGCAGTTCTTC
NA | NA | TRBJ1-4 | TRBV7-2 | CASSLRAARTNEKLFF | TGTGCCAGCAGCTTACGGGCAGCACGCACTAATGAAAAACTGTTTTTT
TRBD2 | NA | TRBJ2-3 | TRBV4-2 | CASSQGVAGGRADTQYF | TGTGCCAGCAGCCAAGGGGTAGCGGGAGGGAGGGCAGATACGCAGTATTTT
TRBD1 | NA | TRBJ2-5 | TRBV7-7 | CASSYTGQGRETQYF | TGTGCTAGCAGCTACACAGGACAGGGCCGGGAGACCCAGTACTTC
TRBD1 | NA | TRBJ1-2 | TRBV6-6 | CASRNTGAGYGYTF | TGTGCCAGCCGCAATACAGGGGCGGGCTATGGCTACACCTTC
NA | NA | TRBJ1-5 | TRBV10-3 | CATSLGGVSNQPQHF | TGTGCCACCTCCTTGGGGGGGGTTAGCAATCAGCCCCAGCATTTT
TRBD2 | NA | TRBJ2-5 | TRBV7-2 | CASSSTSGLGKETQYF | TGTGCCAGCAGTTCGACTAGCGGGTTGGGGAAAGAGACCCAGTACTTC
TRBD2 | NA | TRBJ2-7 | TRBV2 | CASRAGTSGYEQYF | TGTGCCAGCAGAGCCGGGACTAGCGGTTACGAGCAGTACTTC
NA | NA | TRBJ2-3 | TRBV5-1 | CASSPQTFRGRTDTQYF | TGCGCCAGCAGCCCACAGACGTTTAGAGGCCGCACAGATACGCAGTATTTT
TRBD1 | NA | TRBJ2-1 | TRBV4-1 | CASRPRQGAGGNEQFF | TGCGCCAGCAGGCCAAGACAGGGGGCAGGGGGCAATGAGCAGTTCTTC
NA | NA | TRBJ1-5 | TRBV27 | CASSPSGQPYSNQPQHF | TGTGCCAGCAGTCCATCTGGACAGCCTTATAGCAATCAGCCCCAGCATTTT
NA | NA | TRBJ2-7 | TRBV14 | CASSPSHREQYF | TGTGCCAGCAGCCCTTCACACCGAGAGCAGTACTTC
NA | NA | TRBJ2-7 | TRBV7-6 | CASSLAPGSYEQYF | TGTGCCAGCAGCTTAGCACCGGGATCCTACGAGCAGTACTTC
TRBD1 | once | TRBJ1-4 | TRBV19 | CASSGGRTGHNEKLFF | TGTGCCAGTAGTGGAGGAAGGACAGGCCATAATGAAAAACTGTTTTTT
TRBD2 | NA | TRBJ2-1 | TRBV11-3 | CASSPGAGEGNEQFF | TGTGCCAGCAGCCCCGGGGCGGGAGAGGGAAATGAGCAGTTCTTC
NA | NA | TRBJ2-7 | TRBV5-4 | CASSRQGGAYEQYF | TGTGCCAGCAGCCGCCAAGGAGGAGCGTACGAGCAGTACTTC
TRBD2 | NA | TRBJ2-7 | TRBV27 | CASSPKPLAGSYEQYF | TGTGCCAGCAGTCCGAAGCCACTAGCGGGGTCCTACGAGCAGTACTTC
NA | NA | TRBJ2-3 | TRBV11-3 | CASSLVRTTDTQYF | TGTGCCAGCAGCTTAGTGCGCACCACAGATACGCAGTATTTT
NA | NA | TRBJ1-5 | TRBV11-2 | CASSPGTRTYQPQHF | TGTGCCAGCAGCCCGGGAACCCGCACCTATCAGCCCCAGCATTTT
NA | NA | TRBJ2-5 | TRBV11-2 | CASSPDLWTQYF | TGTGCCAGCAGCCCGGACCTTTGGACCCAGTACTTC
NA | few | TRBJ1-1 | TRBV5-4 | CASSLGQGPAAFF | TGTGCCAGCAGCTTGGGGCAGGGCCCCGCCGCTTTCTTT
TRBD2 | NA | TRBJ2-1 | TRBV27 | CASTILTSGRTSSYNEQFF | TGTGCCAGCACCATACTAACTAGCGGGAGGACAAGCTCCTACAATGAGCAGTTCTTC
NA | NA | TRBJ1-1 | TRBV19 | CASAREGGYTEAFF | TGTGCCAGTGCAAGGGAAGGGGGGTACACTGAAGCTTTCTTT
NA | NA | TRBJ2-7 | TRBV19 | CASSREGRTIYEQYF | TGTGCCAGTAGCCGTGAGGGAAGGACAATCTACGAGCAGTACTTC
NA | NA | TRBJ1-3 | TRBV7-2 | CASRQRSSGNTIYF | TGTGCCAGCCGACAGCGGAGCTCTGGAAACACCATATATTTT